This T cell receptor beta chain was captured by sequencing in a study of OX40 agonist ivuxolimab in advanced cancers. Measured with immunoSEQ multiplex PCR; TCRdb has only the in-frame clones, and not every one. This repertoire shows about 100,000 clones, approximately 90% found once; its top ten account for 0.45% to 0.65%. The germline V gene has CDR1 SGHRS and CDR2 YFSETQ. This CDR3 region has 15 residues. The V end lost 5 bases, the J end lost 3 bases, and 17 bases lay between the germline ends. The chain combines TRBV5-1 with TRBJ1-1; D remains ambiguous. This clonotype was sampled from an adult with an advanced solid tumor such as melanoma, head and neck, liver or kidney cancer. The sample here was CD4+ or CD8+ T cells sorted from blood, taken in a trial of the OX40 agonist ivuxolimab. The CDR3 loop reads CASSQQPKVDTEAFF. The CDR3 DNA follows: TGCGCCAGCAGTCAACAGCCCAAAGTGGACACTGAAGCTTTCTTT. Based on the CDR3 plus reference TRBV5-1 and TRBJ1-1, the full variable domain is KAGVTQTPRYLIKTRGQQVTLSCSPISGHRSVSWYQQTPGQGLQFLFEYFSETQRNKGNFPGRFSGRQFSNSRSEMNVSTLELGDSALYLCASSQQPKVDTEAFFGQGTRLTVV.